The clone carrying this TCR beta chain was picked up many times. The data were obtained in a study of CD8+CD57+ T cells in acquired aplastic anemia. Background on the study: Around 11 million reads, on average, were obtained for CD4+ cells from healthy donors.

CDR3 and TCR beta VDJ profiling relied on genomic DNA as the template. MiXCR, applied by TCRdb to the reads, yields one record per CDR3 protein. The sample includes under 250,000 distinct CDR3 sequences, roughly 35% of them seen just once. V was cut by 1 base and J by 2 bases, with 9 bases left in between. This CDR3 is built from 14 residues. V usage is TRBV12-3 or TRBV12-4 and J usage is TRBJ2-7; no clear D gene. Source material: sorted CD4+, CD8+, or CD8+CD57+ T cells (not recorded which) from PBMCs. The TCR originated in a human donor in good health, serving as a control. The CDR3 reads CASSLGRVPYEQYF. The CDR3 DNA reads as TGTGCCAGCAGTTTAGGCCGGGTACCCTACGAGCAGTACTTC.